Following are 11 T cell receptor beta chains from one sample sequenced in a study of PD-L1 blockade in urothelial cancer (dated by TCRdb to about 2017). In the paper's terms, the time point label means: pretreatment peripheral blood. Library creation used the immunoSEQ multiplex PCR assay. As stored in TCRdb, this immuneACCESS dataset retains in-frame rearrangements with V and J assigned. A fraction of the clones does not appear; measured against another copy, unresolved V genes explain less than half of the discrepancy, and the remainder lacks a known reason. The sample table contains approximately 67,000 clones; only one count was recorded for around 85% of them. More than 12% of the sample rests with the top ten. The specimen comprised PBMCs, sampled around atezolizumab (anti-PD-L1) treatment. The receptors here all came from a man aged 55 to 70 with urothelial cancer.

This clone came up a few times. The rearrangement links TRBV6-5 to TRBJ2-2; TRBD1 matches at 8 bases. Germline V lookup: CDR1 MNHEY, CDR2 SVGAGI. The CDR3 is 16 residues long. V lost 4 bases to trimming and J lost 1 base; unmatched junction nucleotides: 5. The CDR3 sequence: CASSSRTGMNTGELFF. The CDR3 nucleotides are TGTGCCAGCAGTTCTCGGACAGGGATGAACACCGGGGAGCTGTTTTTT.

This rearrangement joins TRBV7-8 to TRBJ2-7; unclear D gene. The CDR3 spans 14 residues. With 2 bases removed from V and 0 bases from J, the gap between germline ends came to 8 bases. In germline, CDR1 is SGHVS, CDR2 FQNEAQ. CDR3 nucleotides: TGTGCCAGCAGCTTACGTAGAAACTCCTACGAGCAGTACTTC. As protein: CASSLRRNSYEQYF.

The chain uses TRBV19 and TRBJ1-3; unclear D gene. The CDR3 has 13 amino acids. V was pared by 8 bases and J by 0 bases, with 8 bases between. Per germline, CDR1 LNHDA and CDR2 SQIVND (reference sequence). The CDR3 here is CASPDYSGNTIYF. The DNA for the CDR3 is TGTGCCAGTCCAGACTACTCTGGAAACACCATATATTTT.

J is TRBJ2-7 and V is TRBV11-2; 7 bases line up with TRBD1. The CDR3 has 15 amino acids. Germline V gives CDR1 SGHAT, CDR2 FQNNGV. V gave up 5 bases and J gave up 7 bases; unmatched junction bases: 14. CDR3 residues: CASSPTGDPFTEQYF. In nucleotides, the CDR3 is TGTGCCAGCAGCCCCACAGGGGATCCGTTTACGGAGCAGTACTTC.

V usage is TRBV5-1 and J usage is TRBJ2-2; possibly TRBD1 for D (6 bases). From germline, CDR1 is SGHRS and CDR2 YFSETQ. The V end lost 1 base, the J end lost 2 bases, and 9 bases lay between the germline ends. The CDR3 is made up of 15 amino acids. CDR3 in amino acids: CASSLTGPNTGELFF. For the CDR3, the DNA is TGCGCCAGCAGCTTGACAGGGCCAAACACCGGGGAGCTGTTTTTT.

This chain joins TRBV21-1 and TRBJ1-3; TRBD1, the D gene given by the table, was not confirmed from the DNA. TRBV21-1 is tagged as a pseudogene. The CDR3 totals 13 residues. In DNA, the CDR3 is TGTGCCAGCAGGGACAGCTCTGGAAACACCATATATTTT. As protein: CASRDSSGNTIYF.

CDR3 coding DNA: TGTGCCAGTAGTATTTGGAGTCTCACAGATACGCAGTATTTT. Residues: CASSIWSLTDTQYF. The chain recombines TRBV19 with TRBJ2-3; D uncertain. Trimming pared 3 bases from V and 2 bases from J, leaving 9 bases between. This CDR3 is 14 amino acids long. The V gene's germline CDR1 is LNHDA and CDR2 SQIVND (reference sequence).

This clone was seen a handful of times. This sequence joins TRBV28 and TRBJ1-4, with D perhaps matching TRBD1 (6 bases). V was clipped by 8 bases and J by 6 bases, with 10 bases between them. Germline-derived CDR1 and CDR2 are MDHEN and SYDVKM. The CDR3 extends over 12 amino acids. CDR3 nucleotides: TGTGCCAGCGGGCCAGGGGATGAAAAACTGTTTTTT. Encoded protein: CASGPGDEKLFF.

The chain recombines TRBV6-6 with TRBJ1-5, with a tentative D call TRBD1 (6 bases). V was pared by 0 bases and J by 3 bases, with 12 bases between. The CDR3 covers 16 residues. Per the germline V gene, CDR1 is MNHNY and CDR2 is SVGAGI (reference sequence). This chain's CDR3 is CASSYSNRDYNQPQHF. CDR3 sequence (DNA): TGTGCCAGCAGTTACTCAAACAGGGACTACAATCAGCCCCAGCATTTT.

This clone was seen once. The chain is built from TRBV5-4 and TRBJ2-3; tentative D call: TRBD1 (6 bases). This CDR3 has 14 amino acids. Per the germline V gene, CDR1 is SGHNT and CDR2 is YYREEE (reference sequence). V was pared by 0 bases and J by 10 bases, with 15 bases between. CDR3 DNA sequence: TGTGCCAGCAGCTTGGGACAGGCCCCTGGGTCGCAGTATTTT. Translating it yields CASSLGQAPGSQYF.

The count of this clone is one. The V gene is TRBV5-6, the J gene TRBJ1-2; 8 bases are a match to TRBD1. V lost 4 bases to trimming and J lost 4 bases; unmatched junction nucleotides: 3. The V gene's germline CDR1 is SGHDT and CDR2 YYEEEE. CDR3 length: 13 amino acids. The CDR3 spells CASSRDRTYGYTF. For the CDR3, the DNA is TGTGCCAGCAGCAGGGACAGGACCTATGGCTACACCTTC.